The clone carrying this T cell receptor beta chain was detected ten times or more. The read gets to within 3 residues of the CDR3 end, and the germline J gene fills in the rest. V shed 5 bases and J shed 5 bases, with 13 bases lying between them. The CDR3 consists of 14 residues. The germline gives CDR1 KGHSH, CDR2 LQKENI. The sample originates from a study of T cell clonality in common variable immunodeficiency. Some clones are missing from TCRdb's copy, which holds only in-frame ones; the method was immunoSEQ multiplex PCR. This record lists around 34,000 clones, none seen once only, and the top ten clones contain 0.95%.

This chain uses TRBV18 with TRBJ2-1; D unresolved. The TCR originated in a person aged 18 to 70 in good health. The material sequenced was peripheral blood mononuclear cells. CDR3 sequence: CASSTPPTDNEQFF. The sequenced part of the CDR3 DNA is TGTGCCAGCTCAACCCCCCCCACTGACAATGAG.